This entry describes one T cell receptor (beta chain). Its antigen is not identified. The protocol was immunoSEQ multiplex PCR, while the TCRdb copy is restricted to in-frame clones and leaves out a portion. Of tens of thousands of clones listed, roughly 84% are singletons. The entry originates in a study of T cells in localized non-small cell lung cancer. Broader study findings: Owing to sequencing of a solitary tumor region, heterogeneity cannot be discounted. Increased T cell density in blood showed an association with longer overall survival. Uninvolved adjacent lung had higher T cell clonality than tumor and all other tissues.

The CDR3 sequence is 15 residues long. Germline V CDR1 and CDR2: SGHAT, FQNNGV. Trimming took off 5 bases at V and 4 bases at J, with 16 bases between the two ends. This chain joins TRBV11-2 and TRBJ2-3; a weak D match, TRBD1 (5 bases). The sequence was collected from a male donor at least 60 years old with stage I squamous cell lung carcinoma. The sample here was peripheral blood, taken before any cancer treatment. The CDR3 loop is CASSPFGAPADTQYF. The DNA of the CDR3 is TGTGCCAGCAGCCCATTTGGGGCGCCTGCAGATACGCAGTATTTT.